These T cell receptor beta chains were read from a single sample in a study of blood T cell repertoires in COVID-19. TCRdb keeps only in-frame clones here, not all; method: immunoSEQ multiplex PCR. The table includes a few hundred thousand clones, nearly 90% detected once. Sequencing was performed on PBMCs or T cells enriched from blood (not recorded which). The receptors shown here come from a woman aged 18-35 years with acute COVID-19. CDR3s include the opening cysteine and the closing phenylalanine or tryptophan. D genes are given only for firm matches. A row's size may be missing; if present it is once, few, many or a size class.

DNA	CDR3	V	J	size	D
TGCGCCAGCACGAACGGACAGGCGTTTGATAATTCACCCCTCCACTTT	CASTNGQAFDNSPLHF	TRBV5-1	TRBJ1-6	-	TRBD1
TGTGCCAGTAAGTTTGCGGGAGCAGAGACCCAGTACTTC	CASKFAGAETQYF	TRBV19	TRBJ2-5	-	TRBD2
TGTGCCAGCAGCTTAGTAATAACAGGGGCGGGAATGAACACTGAAGCTTTCTTT	CASSLVITGAGMNTEAFF	TRBV7-6	TRBJ1-1	-	TRBD1
TGTGCCAGCAGTTTCCTGCCGGGACAGGGGGCCGTTACCTCACCCCTCCACTTT	CASSFLPGQGAVTSPLHF	TRBV28	TRBJ1-6	-	TRBD1
TGTGCCAGCAGCTTGGGGACAGGGGCGATCTACGAGCAGTACTTC	CASSLGTGAIYEQYF	TRBV11-3	TRBJ2-7	-	TRBD1
TGTGCCAGCAGCCCTGGGGGAGGGTGGAACTATGGCTACACCTTC	CASSPGGGWNYGYTF	TRBV7-6	TRBJ1-2	once	-
TGTGCCAGCAAAACCCCAGTCTATAATTCACCCCTCCACTTT	CASKTPVYNSPLHF	TRBV27	TRBJ1-6	many	-
TGTGCCCCCAAAGCCAATACGCAGTATTTT	CAPKANTQYF	TRBV3-1/TRBV3-2	TRBJ2-3	-	-
TGTGCCAGCAGTTTACAGGGGACTAATGAAAAACTGTTTTTT	CASSLQGTNEKLFF	TRBV27	TRBJ1-4	few	-
TGTGCCAGTAGTAAGCCCGGGGAGAACACTGAAGCTTTCTTT	CASSKPGENTEAFF	TRBV19	TRBJ1-1	-	-
TGTGCCAGCAGGCTTGACAGGGATAATCAGCCCCAGCATTTT	CASRLDRDNQPQHF	TRBV27	TRBJ1-5	-	TRBD1
TGTGCCAGCCGGTATACAGGGGTCGGTGAAGCTTTCTTT	CASRYTGVGEAFF	TRBV6-5	TRBJ1-1	-	TRBD1
TGTGCCAGCAGCCTGGGGACTAGCGGTTACAATGAGCAGTTCTTC	CASSLGTSGYNEQFF	TRBV28	TRBJ2-1	-	TRBD2
TGTGCCAGCAGATCGGACACTAATAGCAATCAGCCCCAGCATTTT	CASRSDTNSNQPQHF	TRBV28	TRBJ1-5	-	-
TGTGCCAGCCGGGATACGGGTCAGCCCCAGCATTTT	CASRDTGQPQHF	TRBV12-3/TRBV12-4	TRBJ1-5	-	-
TGCGCCAGGTCCAGGGTCCCCTCTAACAATGAGCAGTTCTTC	CARSRVPSNNEQFF	TRBV5-1	TRBJ2-1	-	-
TGTGCCAGCAGCCGGGGGGCCGTCCCTAACTATGGCTACACCTTC	CASSRGAVPNYGYTF	TRBV13	TRBJ1-2	-	-
TGTGCCAGTAGACGCGGAGACTATGGCTACACCTTC	CASRRGDYGYTF	TRBV19	TRBJ1-2	-	-
TGTGCCAGCAGCTTAGAGACAGTCACCGGGGAGCTGTTTTTT	CASSLETVTGELFF	TRBV11-2	TRBJ2-2	-	-
TGTGCCAGTAGTGCGGACAGGTTATCCTACGAGCAGTACTTC	CASSADRLSYEQYF	TRBV19	TRBJ2-7	-	TRBD1
TGTGCCACAAGCGGGAGGGCCTCCTACAATGAGCAGTTCTTC	CATSGRASYNEQFF	TRBV19	TRBJ2-1	-	TRBD2
TGTGCCAGTAGTATGGCAGGACAGGCTAACTATGGCTACACCTTC	CASSMAGQANYGYTF	TRBV19	TRBJ1-2	few	TRBD1
TGCGCCAGCAGCCCCGGGGGACTAGCGGCATCCTACGAGCAGTACTTC	CASSPGGLAASYEQYF	TRBV5-1	TRBJ2-7	-	TRBD2
TGTGCCAGCAGCTTGGGACTCTACGAGCAGTACTTC	CASSLGLYEQYF	TRBV5-6	TRBJ2-7	-	-
TGTGCCAGCAGATACCGGGACAGGGTAGCTGAAGCTTTCTTT	CASRYRDRVAEAFF	TRBV6-5	TRBJ1-1	-	TRBD1
TGTGCCAGCAGCCACACATGGACAGGGAACACTGAAGCTTTCTTT	CASSHTWTGNTEAFF	TRBV11-3	TRBJ1-1	-	TRBD1
TGTGCCAGCAGTAAATCTAGCGGGACCTACAATGAGCAGTTCTTC	CASSKSSGTYNEQFF	TRBV11-3	TRBJ2-1	-	TRBD2
TGTGCCAGCAGCCAAGAGGTACTGATATCCTCCTACGAGCAGTACTTC	CASSQEVLISSYEQYF	TRBV4-2	TRBJ2-7	few	-
TGTGCCAGCAGGGGACAGGCGGAAACATCACCCCTCCACTTT	CASRGQAETSPLHF	TRBV6-6	TRBJ1-6	many	TRBD1
TGCGCCAGCAGCTGGTCCGGGACAGTGAACACTGAAGCTTTCTTT	CASSWSGTVNTEAFF	TRBV5-1	TRBJ1-1	once	TRBD1
TGTGCCAGCAGGCGGGACGGTAATTCACCCCTCCACTTT	CASRRDGNSPLHF	TRBV6-5	TRBJ1-6	-	-
TGTGCCAGCAGCCAAGGATCAGCGGTGTACGAGCAGTACTTC	CASSQGSAVYEQYF	TRBV3-1/TRBV3-2	TRBJ2-7	-	-
TGTGCCAGTAGCCACACAGCCGAAGGTAGCAATCAGCCCCAGCATTTT	CASSHTAEGSNQPQHF	TRBV19	TRBJ1-5	-	-
TGTGCCAGCAGTTACTCTAGTATTCCCGGGGAGCTGTTTTTT	CASSYSSIPGELFF	TRBV6-6	TRBJ2-2	once	-
TGTGCCAGCAGTTTATTGGGTAGCGGGTACACAGATACGCAGTATTTT	CASSLLGSGYTDTQYF	TRBV27	TRBJ2-3	once	TRBD2
TGTGCCAGCAGCCGTAGCACAGGGTTGAACACTGAAGCTTTCTTT	CASSRSTGLNTEAFF	TRBV6-5	TRBJ1-1	-	-
TGTGCCTGGAGCCCCGCCGGGGTGAGCTCCTACAATGAGCAGTTCTTC	CAWSPAGVSSYNEQFF	TRBV30	TRBJ2-1	-	-
TGTGCCAGTAGTCTCCCAACGGGCACTGAAGCTTTCTTT	CASSLPTGTEAFF	TRBV19	TRBJ1-1	-	-
TGCGCCAGCAGCTTCGGGACACAAAGCAACACTGAAGCTTTCTTT	CASSFGTQSNTEAFF	TRBV5-1	TRBJ1-1	-	-
TGTGCCAGCTCCCGCTCTACCTATGGCTACACCTTC	CASSRSTYGYTF	TRBV28	TRBJ1-2	-	-
TGCAGCGCCGCGGGACAGGGGTTCACTGAAGCTTTCTTT	CSAAGQGFTEAFF	TRBV29-1	TRBJ1-1	-	TRBD1
TGTGCCAGTAGTCAGACAGGGGACACTGAAGCTTTCTTT	CASSQTGDTEAFF	TRBV19	TRBJ1-1	once	TRBD1
TGTGCCAGCAGTTTACAGGGGGCGCAGGGTGAAGCTTTCTTT	CASSLQGAQGEAFF	TRBV28	TRBJ1-1	-	TRBD1
TGTGCCAGCAGTTACCGGGATTTGGGCGAGCAGTACTTC	CASSYRDLGEQYF	TRBV6-5	TRBJ2-7	-	-
TGTGCCATCAGTACCTCAGGGAAGACTGAAGCTTTCTTT	CAISTSGKTEAFF	TRBV10-3	TRBJ1-1	-	-
TGTGCCAGCAGCCTGGGGAGGGACTATGGCTACACCTTC	CASSLGRDYGYTF	TRBV7-2	TRBJ1-2	-	-
TGTGCCAGCAGCCCCCGGGGGGGGCGGGACACTGAAGCTTTCTTT	CASSPRGGRDTEAFF	TRBV7-9	TRBJ1-1	-	-
TGTGCCAGCAGCCACCCGGGACAGCGAAGCTCCTACAATGAGCAGTTCTTC	CASSHPGQRSSYNEQFF	TRBV6-2/TRBV6-3	TRBJ2-1	once	TRBD1
TGTGCCAGCAGCTCCTCCGGGACTAGCGTTGGGGACGAGCAGTACTTC	CASSSSGTSVGDEQYF	TRBV5-4	TRBJ2-7	-	TRBD2
TGTGCCAGCAGCGAAGGGCGGGATCAGCCCCAGCATTTT	CASSEGRDQPQHF	TRBV12-3/TRBV12-4	TRBJ1-5	-	-
TGTGCCAGCAGCTTTGCTCGACTAGGGGCCGGGGAGCTGTTTTTT	CASSFARLGAGELFF	TRBV12-1	TRBJ2-2	-	-
TGTGCCAGCAACTGGGCCACCACCAACTCCGAGCAGTACTTC	CASNWATTNSEQYF	TRBV6-5	TRBJ2-7	once	-
TGTGCCAGCAGCTTATTAGGGACTAGCATCCACGAGCAGTACTTC	CASSLLGTSIHEQYF	TRBV7-2	TRBJ2-7	-	TRBD2
TGTGCCAGCTCACCATGGGGATCCGGGACAGGGCGCAATCAGCCCCAGCATTTT	CASSPWGSGTGRNQPQHF	TRBV18	TRBJ1-5	-	TRBD1
TGTGCCACCAGCAGAGACCTACAGGGGAACACTGAAGCTTTCTTT	CATSRDLQGNTEAFF	TRBV15	TRBJ1-1	-	-
TGTGCCAGCAGCCCGGGACAGGGGAGTGAAAAACTGTTTTTT	CASSPGQGSEKLFF	TRBV7-9	TRBJ1-4	-	TRBD1
TGTGCCACGCGGGATGAGGAAAATCAGCCCCAGCATTTT	CATRDEENQPQHF	TRBV10-3	TRBJ1-5	-	-
TGTGCCACCAGTGACCCACAGGGGTTTTGGGATACGCAGTATTTT	CATSDPQGFWDTQYF	TRBV24-1	TRBJ2-3	-	TRBD1
TGTGCCAGCAGCCCCGACAGGGGAGCGGCTGAAGCTTTCTTT	CASSPDRGAAEAFF	TRBV7-9	TRBJ1-1	few	TRBD1